Each of the 11 T cell receptor beta chains below was sequenced from the same sample in a study of cytomegalovirus exposure and HLA in healthy donors. Sequencing was performed with immunoSEQ multiplex PCR; in TCRdb, only in-frame clones are kept and a portion is missing. The table records a few hundred thousand clones, over 80% of them present only once. The sequencing input was PBMCs. Source of these receptors: a woman in her twenties or thirties in good health and CMV-seropositive.

The rearrangement links TRBV30 to TRBJ1-5; 8 nucleotides line up with TRBD1. This CDR3 contains 14 residues. Germline V gene sequence: CDR1 GTSNPN, CDR2 SVGIG (reference sequence). After removal of 2 bases from V and 4 bases from J, the junction contained 4 bases not matched to a gene. CDR3 coding DNA: TGTGCCTGGAGTACACGACAGGGGAATCAGCCCCAGCATTTT. This sequence encodes CAWSTRQGNQPQHF.

The gene calls are TRBV28 and TRBJ2-7, with 10 bases that match TRBD1. With V trimmed by 3 bases and J by 3 bases, 5 bases remained unmatched. This CDR3 region has 15 residues. CDR1 is MDHEN, CDR2 SYDVKM, per germline. CDR3 sequence (DNA): TGTGCCAGCAGTTTCAAACGGGACAGGGGCTACGAGCAGTACTTC. Protein: CASSFKRDRGYEQYF.

The CDR3 DNA follows: TGTGCCAGCACCACAGGGACAGCAAGCGATACGCAGTATTTT. It encodes CASTTGTASDTQYF. The J gene is TRBJ2-3, the V gene TRBV6-5, with TRBD1 identical over 7 bases. In germline, CDR1 is MNHEY, CDR2 SVGAGI. The CDR3 is made up of 14 amino acids. The J segment lost 6 bases and the V segment lost 7 bases, leaving 10 bases of the junction unmatched.

The genes are TRBV7-2 and TRBJ1-2; tentative D call: TRBD1 (5 bases). This CDR3 is 15 amino acids long. Germline CDR1 and CDR2: SGHTA and FQGNSA. Trimming took 3 bases from V and 7 from J, leaving 18 bases between them. The CDR3 protein is CASSFLGRGLAGYTF. The CDR3 coding sequence is TGTGCCAGCAGCTTCCTGGGCCGGGGGTTGGCTGGCTACACCTTC.

This sequence joins TRBV6-5 and TRBJ1-2; D gene uncertain. There are 15 residues in the CDR3. V was pared by 6 bases and J by 1 base, with 15 bases between. Germline-derived CDR1 and CDR2 are MNHEY and SVGAGI. The CDR3 here is CASSPMSGGNYGYTF. CDR3 nucleotide sequence: TGTGCCAGCAGCCCAATGTCTGGCGGTAACTATGGCTACACCTTC.

The V and J genes are TRBV6-6 and TRBJ1-3, with D tentatively TRBD1 (6 bases). V was clipped by 2 bases and J by 4 bases, with 12 bases between them. Germline CDR1 and CDR2: MNHNY and SVGAGI (reference sequence). The length of the CDR3 is 15 residues. CDR3 bases: TGTGCCAGCAGTTACGGCAGGGGTTCCGGAAACACCATATATTTT. Encoded protein: CASSYGRGSGNTIYF.

The CDR3 spells CSVEDRGQGSYEQYF. CDR3 nucleotides: TGCAGCGTTGAAGATAGGGGACAGGGGAGCTACGAGCAGTACTTC. This chain uses TRBV29-1 with TRBJ2-7, with 10 bases aligning to TRBD1. Germline trimming cut 0 bases from V and 3 bases from J; bases unmatched to any gene: 5. This CDR3 spans 15 amino acids. Germline CDR1 SQVTM, CDR2 ANQGSEA.

The rearrangement uses TRBV29-1 and TRBJ2-1, with D unresolved. The V gene's germline CDR1 is SQVTM and CDR2 ANQGSEA. The V and J ends lost 0 bases and 0 bases respectively, with 12 bases between them. This CDR3 contains 16 residues. In DNA form, the CDR3 reads TGCAGCGTTGAAGATCCCGGTATGAGCTCCTACAATGAGCAGTTCTTC. This codes for CSVEDPGMSSYNEQFF.

The chain is built from TRBV9 and TRBJ2-3; 7 bases are shared with TRBD2. The V and J ends lost 0 bases and 3 bases, in that order; junction bases with no gene match: 7. Germline CDR1 is SGDLS and CDR2 is YYNGEE. There are 16 residues in the CDR3. The CDR3 DNA is TGTGCCAGCAGCGTAGCGGTATCGGGAGGAACAGATACGCAGTATTTT. Protein: CASSVAVSGGTDTQYF.

V usage is TRBV6-5 and J usage is TRBJ2-7; D uncertain. The CDR3 has 13 amino acids. Trimming shortened V by 6 bases and J by 4 bases, and 13 bases separated the two germline ends. Germline assignment: CDR1 MNHEY and CDR2 SVGAGI. This chain's CDR3 is CASRPTTPYEQYF. Here the CDR3 DNA reads TGTGCCAGCAGACCCACTACACCGTACGAGCAGTACTTC.

The chain carries TRBV9 and TRBJ2-1; D is perhaps TRBD1 (5 bases). V gave up 6 bases and J gave up 8 bases, with 12 bases separating them. In germline, CDR1 is SGDLS, CDR2 YYNGEE. This CDR3 has 12 residues. This CDR3 reads CASKGIPDEQFF. The DNA for the CDR3 is TGTGCCAGCAAGGGGATTCCGGATGAGCAGTTCTTC.